The next 15 T cell receptor beta chains were all read from a single sample in a study of T cell repertoires in cytomegalovirus infection. MiXCR was run by TCRdb on the reads, yielding one entry per CDR3 protein. The data show 310,000 or so distinct CDR3 sequences, around 10% seen once. The sequencing input was PBMCs. These TCRs come from a human donor in good health (CMV status not recorded). Some clones in this sample may be carry-over from other donors' samples.

Note on this clonotype: This could be a read error, since a much larger clone is one nucleotide away. This chain connects TRBV6-6 to TRBJ2-7, with D tentatively TRBD1 or TRBD2 (5 bases each). Trimming pared 4 bases from V and 2 bases from J, leaving 12 bases between. This CDR3 region has 14 residues. The germline CDR1 and CDR2 sequences are MNHNY and SVGAGI (reference sequence). The CDR3 reads CASSSRARAYEQYF. CDR3 nucleotides: TGTGCCAGCAGTTCGAGGGCCAGGGCCTACGAGCAGTACTTC.

This chain uses TRBV5-4 with TRBJ2-7; D gene ambiguous. The CDR3 consists of 13 residues. Trimming removed 0 bases at V and 0 bases at J, with 4 bases between. CDR1 is SGHNT, CDR2 YYREEE, per germline (reference sequence). This CDR3 reads CASSLALSYEQYF. CDR3 sequence (DNA): TGTGCCAGCAGCTTGGCCCTCTCCTACGAGCAGTACTTC.

The chain couples TRBV20-1 to TRBJ2-7; D not resolved. The germline V and J ends were trimmed by 3 bases and 5 bases, with 14 bases remaining between them. CDR1 and CDR2 (germline): DFQATT, SNEGSKA (reference sequence). The CDR3 consists of 13 residues. This CDR3 reads CSARRPPNDEQYF. DNA for the CDR3: TGCAGTGCTAGGCGACCTCCTAACGACGAGCAGTACTTC.

This clonotype showed up many times. The chain has TRBV12-3 or TRBV12-4 and TRBJ1-1; D is possibly TRBD1 (5 bases). V was shortened by 6 bases and J by 1 base, with 9 bases between the two germline ends. The CDR3 has 13 residues. The CDR3 DNA reads as TGTGCCAGCAGAGAACAGGAGAACACTGAAGCTTTCTTT. It yields the protein CASREQENTEAFF.

This clonotype was seen at least ten times. This chain links TRBV6-6 with TRBJ1-2; no definite D call. This CDR3 has 12 residues. The V gene lost 6 bases and the J gene lost 7 bases, with 12 bases spanning the gap. CDR1 is MNHNY, CDR2 SVGAGI, per germline (reference sequence). The CDR3 loop reads CASRGSEFGYTF. The CDR3 coding sequence is TGTGCCAGCAGAGGGAGCGAATTTGGCTACACCTTC.

V and J are TRBV19 and TRBJ1-3; possible D gene TRBD1, 6 bases. The ends were cut back, 2 bases at V and 2 bases at J, with 13 bases in the middle. This CDR3 region has 16 residues. Germline assignment: CDR1 LNHDA and CDR2 SQIVND (reference sequence). Here the CDR3 DNA reads TGTGCCAGTAGTATATCACCAGGGGAAACTGGAAACACCATATATTTT. Translated, it gives CASSISPGETGNTIYF.

This clonotype has a count of ten or more. The chain is built from TRBV5-1 and TRBJ2-1; 10 bases agree with TRBD1. The CDR3 is made up of 16 amino acids. Per germline, CDR1 SGHRS and CDR2 YFSETQ. V lost 4 bases to trimming and J lost 5 bases; unmatched junction nucleotides: 9. The CDR3 here is CASSVGGTGVHNEQFF. Written as DNA, the CDR3 is TGCGCCAGCAGCGTTGGTGGGACAGGGGTACACAATGAGCAGTTCTTC.

This clonotype has ten or more counts. The chain carries TRBV20-1 and TRBJ1-5, with a possible D match to TRBD1 (6 bases). Germline loops: CDR1 DFQATT, CDR2 SNEGSKA (reference sequence). The CDR3 has 14 residues. Trimming removed 6 bases at V and 2 bases at J, with 14 bases between. CDR3 DNA: TGCAGTGCCAGACAAGGGGGGGGCAATCAGCCCCAGCATTTT. Protein product: CSARQGGGNQPQHF.

The sample holds a few counts of this clonotype. V is TRBV18 and J is TRBJ1-1; 8 positions agree with TRBD1. Trimming removed 5 bases from V and 0 bases from J; junction bases left unmatched: 11. Germline values: CDR1 KGHSH, CDR2 LQKENI. The CDR3 has 17 residues. The CDR3: CASSSRQGRTMNTEAFF. The CDR3, as DNA: TGTGCCAGCTCATCGAGACAGGGGAGGACCATGAACACTGAAGCTTTCTTT.

This clonotype came up many times. The rearrangement links TRBV28 to TRBJ1-3; D call uncertain. Germline CDR1 is MDHEN and CDR2 is SYDVKM. The CDR3 runs to 11 residues. V was cut by 8 bases and J by 2 bases, with 4 bases left in between. In nucleotides, the CDR3 is TGTGCCAGCGGAACTGGAAACACCATATATTTT. Protein product: CASGTGNTIYF.

V gene TRBV24-1 combines with J gene TRBJ2-1; no firm D call. Germline V gene data show CDR1 as KGHDR and CDR2 as SFDVKD. This CDR3 has 13 amino acids. The V and J ends lost 0 bases and 10 bases respectively, with 9 bases between them. The CDR3 is CATSDLAGTEQFF. For the CDR3, the DNA is TGTGCCACCAGTGATTTGGCCGGCACGGAGCAGTTCTTC.

This clonotype occurred many times. This chain joins TRBV12-3 or TRBV12-4 and TRBJ2-1; the D gene is possibly TRBD2 (5 bases). Deletions cut 5 bases from V and 3 bases from J, with 14 bases between. The CDR3 is made up of 15 amino acids. CDR3 in amino acids: CASSLPSGFYNEQFF. In nucleotides, the CDR3 is TGTGCCAGCAGTCTTCCCTCGGGGTTCTACAATGAGCAGTTCTTC.

This clonotype was picked up a small number of times. The chain joins TRBV19 to TRBJ1-1, with 7 bases that match TRBD1. The V segment lost 7 bases and the J segment 6 bases; nucleotides outside the gene matches: 8. Germline CDR1 reads LNHDA; CDR2 reads SQIVND (reference sequence). This CDR3 spans 13 amino acids. CDR3 amino acids: CASKWTGPSEAFF. DNA for the CDR3: TGTGCCAGTAAGTGGACAGGTCCCTCTGAAGCTTTCTTT.

There are many counts of this clonotype. The V gene is TRBV20-1, the J gene TRBJ1-5; the match to TRBD1 covers 10 bases. Trimming removed 6 bases from V and 9 bases from J; junction bases left unmatched: 14. Germline V gene data show CDR1 as DFQATT and CDR2 as SNEGSKA (reference sequence). The CDR3 extends over 15 amino acids. Here the CDR3 reads CSARTPGQGIGPQHF. The CDR3 DNA is TGCAGTGCCCGAACCCCGGGACAGGGGATTGGGCCCCAGCATTTT.

This clonotype came up many times. This sequence joins TRBV28 and TRBJ2-7; 7 bases line up with TRBD2. This CDR3 is 15 amino acids long. V was clipped by 3 bases and J by 5 bases; unmatched bases: 10. Germline CDR1 reads MDHEN; CDR2 reads SYDVKM. The CDR3 protein is CASSLGGEGEDEQYV. The CDR3 DNA sequence: TGTGCCAGCAGTTTGGGGGGGGAAGGGGAGGACGAGCAGTACGTC.